This is a list of T cell receptor beta chains from one sample in a study of blood T cell repertoires in COVID-19. Data came from immunoSEQ multiplex PCR; TCRdb stores just in-frame clones and leaves some out. The table records more than 150,000 clones, roughly 82% of them present only once. Sequencing was done on a sample of PBMCs or T cells enriched from blood (not recorded which). The source is a man aged 45-60 years who had recovered from COVID-19. Each CDR3 is given with its conserved first and last residue. The D gene is left open where the match is weak. Expanded clones are given a class, and other clones once, few, many or no size at all.

j_gene: TRBJ2-1
len: 15
v_gene: TRBV28
d_gene: .
abundance: .
CDR3nt: TGTGCCAGCAGCCAAACCGGCGGATCCTACAATGAGCAGTTCTTC
CDR3aa: CASSQTGGSYNEQFF

j_gene: TRBJ2-7
len: 14
v_gene: TRBV6-2/TRBV6-3
d_gene: .
abundance: .
CDR3nt: TGTGCCAGCAGTATTCGGGGAGGCGGCTACGAGCAGTACTTC
CDR3aa: CASSIRGGGYEQYF

j_gene: TRBJ1-1
len: 14
v_gene: TRBV9
d_gene: .
abundance: .
CDR3nt: TGTGCCAGCAGCGCCCGACAGGAGGACACTGAAGCTTTCTTT
CDR3aa: CASSARQEDTEAFF

j_gene: TRBJ1-5
len: 14
v_gene: TRBV5-1
d_gene: .
abundance: .
CDR3nt: TGCGCCAGCAGCTTGGGGATACAGGGTGAGCCCCAGCATTTT
CDR3aa: CASSLGIQGEPQHF

j_gene: TRBJ2-1
len: 13
v_gene: TRBV6-4
d_gene: TRBD2
abundance: .
CDR3nt: TGTGCCAGCAGTGTTGAGTCGGGGAGGGGGCAGTTCTTC
CDR3aa: CASSVESGRGQFF

j_gene: TRBJ1-5
len: 20
v_gene: TRBV7-3
d_gene: .
abundance: .
CDR3nt: TGTGCCCTCTCTTGTCTAGGGGCGACAGTTGACCCCATTAGCAATCAGCCCCAGCATTTT
CDR3aa: CALSCLGATVDPISNQPQHF

j_gene: TRBJ2-5
len: 14
v_gene: TRBV15
d_gene: TRBD1
abundance: .
CDR3nt: TGTGCCACCAGTAAGACAGGGGGCGAAAAGACCCAGTACTTC
CDR3aa: CATSKTGGEKTQYF

j_gene: TRBJ2-1
len: 17
v_gene: TRBV18
d_gene: .
abundance: .
CDR3nt: TGTGCCAGCTCACCAAAGAGTCGGGTAGCCACCTACAATGAGCAGTTCTTC
CDR3aa: CASSPKSRVATYNEQFF

j_gene: TRBJ2-2
len: 14
v_gene: TRBV5-1
d_gene: .
abundance: .
CDR3nt: TGCGCCAGCAGCTACGACAGCTCGGGCGGGGAGCTGTTTTTT
CDR3aa: CASSYDSSGGELFF

j_gene: TRBJ2-1
len: 21
v_gene: TRBV12-5
d_gene: TRBD2
abundance: .
CDR3nt: TGTGCTAGTGGTTTGGTACTCCCGGGACTAGCGGGACCAAGCTCCTACAATGAGCAGTTCTTC
CDR3aa: CASGLVLPGLAGPSSYNEQFF

j_gene: TRBJ1-1
len: 17
v_gene: TRBV23-1
d_gene: TRBD1
abundance: once
CDR3nt: TGCGCCAGCAGTCTAGCACAGGGGGCGACTAAGAACACTGAAGCTTTCTTT
CDR3aa: CASSLAQGATKNTEAFF

j_gene: TRBJ2-5
len: 12
v_gene: TRBV28
d_gene: .
abundance: .
CDR3nt: TGTGCCAGCAGTCAGAACCAAGAGACCCAGTACTTC
CDR3aa: CASSQNQETQYF

j_gene: TRBJ2-3
len: 16
v_gene: TRBV27
d_gene: .
abundance: .
CDR3nt: TGTGCCAGCAGGCCTTCGAGCGGGTGGGGCACAGATACGCAGTATTTT
CDR3aa: CASRPSSGWGTDTQYF

j_gene: TRBJ2-1
len: 16
v_gene: TRBV15
d_gene: TRBD2
abundance: few
CDR3nt: TGTGCCACCAGCCCCCGGGAGGGCAGGGCCCATGTGGAGCAGTTCTTC
CDR3aa: CATSPREGRAHVEQFF

j_gene: TRBJ2-7
len: 12
v_gene: TRBV28
d_gene: .
abundance: .
CDR3nt: TGTGCCAGCAGTTCAGGGTACTACGAGCAGTACTTC
CDR3aa: CASSSGYYEQYF

j_gene: TRBJ1-1
len: 13
v_gene: TRBV2
d_gene: TRBD1
abundance: .
CDR3nt: TGTGCCAGCAGCCGGGACAGGGGATCTGAAGCTTTCTTT
CDR3aa: CASSRDRGSEAFF

j_gene: TRBJ1-2
len: 15
v_gene: TRBV5-4
d_gene: TRBD1
abundance: .
CDR3nt: TGTGCCAGCAGCCAATCCGGACAGGGTGGCTATGGCTACACCTTC
CDR3aa: CASSQSGQGGYGYTF

j_gene: TRBJ2-5
len: 15
v_gene: TRBV7-8
d_gene: .
abundance: .
CDR3nt: TGTGCCAGCAGCCCGAGACCACAGGACCAAGAGACCCAGTACTTC
CDR3aa: CASSPRPQDQETQYF

j_gene: TRBJ2-7
len: 12
v_gene: TRBV7-2
d_gene: .
abundance: few
CDR3nt: TGTGCCAGCAGCTCGTCTTCCTACGAGCAGTACTTC
CDR3aa: CASSSSSYEQYF

j_gene: TRBJ2-7
len: 14
v_gene: TRBV29-1
d_gene: .
abundance: many
CDR3nt: TGCAGCGTGCAAAATAGGGGGGGTTCCTACGAGCAGTACTTC
CDR3aa: CSVQNRGGSYEQYF

j_gene: TRBJ1-2
len: 16
v_gene: TRBV9
d_gene: .
abundance: .
CDR3nt: TGTGCCAGCAGCGTAGAGGGGCAGGGTGTTAACTATGGCTACACCTTC
CDR3aa: CASSVEGQGVNYGYTF